This TCR beta chain was recovered during a study of beta chain features in type 1 diabetes. Germline CDR1 is SGHTA and CDR2 is FQGNSA. Trimming stripped 1 base from V and 4 bases from J, with 8 bases between. The CDR3 has 14 amino acids. This clone was detected a few times. The isolated RNA, all of it, was reverse transcribed, so expressed TCRB transcripts were what got sequenced. Only in-frame clones appear in the TCRdb table, and some are missing; sequencing was by immunoSEQ multiplex PCR. Among 810,000 or so clones listed, about 17% were seen once. The sequence was obtained from a young woman in good health. J is TRBJ2-4 and V is TRBV7-2; D is unresolved. Sequenced material: naive CD4+ T cells from blood. CDR3 sequence: CASSLGVMKNIQYF. The CDR3 DNA reads as TGTGCCAGCAGCTTAGGAGTTATGAAAAACATTCAGTACTTC.